This note documents a single TCR beta chain sequence. As yet, its antigen is unknown. The germline gene is not matched at one end of the junction; a read error may be the cause. This sample is drawn from a study of esophageal squamous cell carcinoma under preoperative chemotherapy. Study at large: Both tumor-infiltrating lymphocytes and peripheral blood T cells had their TCR repertoires profiled. Findings of the study overall: Peripheral T cells showed a significant TCR diversity increase after chemotherapy, unlike tumor-infiltrating lymphocytes.

Each CDR3 protein gets one entry after TCRdb re-called the PCR reads with MiXCR. The sample lists approximately 11,000 distinct CDR3 sequences, 63% occurring once. Indicated time point: after preoperative PTX-NDP chemotherapy. Paclitaxel-nedaplatin chemotherapy was given to patients ahead of their surgery. Sample collection was performed from a patient given preoperative chemotherapy. This sequence originates from a human donor with esophageal squamous cell carcinoma. The donor label of this sample is uncertain.

This chain's CDR3 is CASRGSRDTETQYF. The CDR3 bases are TGTGCCAGCAGAGGGAGTCGAGACACAGAGACGCAGTATTTT. V is TRBV6-1 and J is TRBJ2-1; TRBD2 is a possible D gene (5 bases). Near its end, the DNA agrees better with TRBJ2-3, so the J call may be wrong. The CDR3 spans 14 residues. The germline CDR1 and CDR2 sequences are MNHNS and SASEGT.